What follows are 16 T cell receptor beta chains derived from one specimen sequenced in a study of vaccination and CD4 T cells after COVID-19. Documented treatment: roughly 10-day PBMC culture with coronavirus spike peptide pools or control peptides (ViraFEST assay). Cultured CD4+ T cell DNA was sequenced using the Oncomine TCR Beta short-read assay. A single record per CDR3 protein comes from TCRdb applying MiXCR to the PCR reads. This table holds more than 2,500 distinct CDR3 sequences, 30% to 40% found once. Their antigens are not known. The sample comprised CD4+ T cells from blood, cultured in vitro. The source is a human donor who had recovered from COVID-19.

The chain combines TRBV6-1 with TRBJ1-2; 8 bases are shared with TRBD1. V trimming: 1 base; J trimming: 6 bases; junction bases outside the gene matches: 13. The germline V gene encodes CDR1 MNHNS and CDR2 SASEGT. This CDR3 has 17 amino acids. The DNA for the CDR3 is TGTGCCAGCAGTGAAGGGGCAGGGGGCTTAGGTGCCCATGGCTACACCTTC. It specifies CASSEGAGGLGAHGYTF.

This clonotype turned up a few times. The chain uses TRBV4-2 and TRBJ2-2; D remains unclear. The CDR3 runs to 15 residues. Germline V gene data show CDR1 as LGHNA and CDR2 as YNFKEQ. Trimming removed 3 bases from V and 4 bases from J, with 12 bases in between. The CDR3 bases are TGTGCCAGCAGCCAGTCGGCAGTGACCACCGGGGAGCTGTTTTTT. As protein: CASSQSAVTTGELFF.

The CDR3 reads CASAPGTGEGYGYTF. DNA of the CDR3: TGTGCCAGTGCCCCCGGGACAGGGGAAGGCTATGGCTACACCTTC. The chain links TRBV19 to TRBJ1-2; 10 nucleotides align to TRBD1. With 8 bases clipped from V and 4 bases from J, the junction kept 10 bases outside the gene matches. Germline assignment: CDR1 LNHDA and CDR2 SQIVND (reference sequence). The CDR3 is made up of 15 amino acids. Based on the CDR3 plus reference TRBV19 and TRBJ1-2, the full variable domain is DGGITQSPKYLFRKEGQNVTLSCEQNLNHDAMYWYRQDPGQGLRLIYYSQIVNDFQKGDIAEGYSVSREKKESFPLTVTSAQKNPTAFYLCASAPGTGEGYGYTFGSGTRLTVV.

The gene calls are TRBV12-3 or TRBV12-4 and TRBJ1-1, with D unclear. The V end lost 2 bases, the J end lost 6 bases, and 10 bases lay between the germline ends. The CDR3 loop spans 13 amino acids. CDR3 in amino acids: CASSLSRASEAFF. DNA for the CDR3: TGTGCCAGCAGTTTAAGCAGAGCCTCTGAAGCTTTCTTT.

This clonotype was recorded a few times. CDR3 DNA: TGCAGCGTTGGAGGCAGTAATAATTCACCCCTCCACTTT. Translation gives CSVGGSNNSPLHF. The chain has TRBV29-1 and TRBJ1-6; D ambiguous. The CDR3 has 13 amino acids. Trimming cost V 4 bases and J 5 bases, with 9 bases left between them. Germline assignment: CDR1 SQVTM and CDR2 ANQGSEA.

V usage is TRBV25-1 and J usage is TRBJ1-3; D remains ambiguous. Germline V gene data show CDR1 as MGHDK and CDR2 as SYGVNS. The CDR3 totals 13 residues. V lost 4 bases to trimming and J lost 0 bases, with 4 bases between them. The CDR3 nucleotides read TGTGCCAGCAGTGGGAACTCTGGAAACACCATATATTTT. Translation gives CASSGNSGNTIYF.

The V call is TRBV5-1, the J call TRBJ1-2; tentative D call: TRBD1 (6 bases). The CDR3 runs to 15 residues. CDR1 is SGHRS, CDR2 YFSETQ, per germline. V gave up 2 bases and J gave up 6 bases, with 17 bases separating them. This CDR3 is CASSLDSGTHNGYTF. The DNA of the CDR3 is TGCGCCAGCAGCTTAGACTCCGGGACACACAATGGCTACACCTTC.

This clonotype was recorded a few times. The gene calls are TRBV27 and TRBJ1-6; weak D call: TRBD1 (5 bases). The CDR3 has 15 residues. Germline CDR1 and CDR2: MNHEY and SMNVEV (reference sequence). V was cut by 2 bases and J by 10 bases, with 15 bases left in between. The CDR3 is CASSLSPGIRSPLHF. CDR3 sequence (DNA): TGTGCCAGCAGTTTAAGCCCAGGGATTCGGTCACCCCTCCACTTT.

The chain joins TRBV5-6 to TRBJ1-2; D may be TRBD1 (5 bases). The CDR3 sequence is 15 residues long. The germline V gene has CDR1 SGHDT and CDR2 YYEEEE. V lost 4 bases and J lost 0, with 13 bases in between. DNA for the CDR3: TGTGCCAGCAGCAGGGGCTGGGCCCCTAACTATGGCTACACCTTC. It translates to CASSRGWAPNYGYTF.

In this sample, this clonotype turned up once. The chain carries TRBV4-1 and TRBJ1-1, with D possibly matching TRBD1 (5 bases). The ends were cut back, 2 bases at V and 6 bases at J, with 16 bases in the middle. The CDR3 spans 15 residues. Germline V gene data show CDR1 as MGHRA and CDR2 as YSYEKL. This CDR3 reads CASSQSQYLGAEAFF. CDR3 nucleotides: TGCGCCAGCAGCCAATCCCAGTACTTGGGGGCTGAAGCTTTCTTT.

The chain links TRBV5-4 to TRBJ1-5; D call uncertain. Germline assignment: CDR1 SGHNT and CDR2 YYREEE (reference sequence). This CDR3 comprises 13 residues. Deletions cut 2 bases from V and 5 bases from J, with 8 bases between. Here the CDR3 reads CASSLSRDQPQHF. The CDR3 DNA is TGTGCCAGCAGCTTAAGTCGGGATCAGCCCCAGCATTTT.

The rearrangement links TRBV18 to TRBJ1-5, with D possibly matching TRBD1 (6 bases). This CDR3 has 20 residues. V dropped 3 bases and J dropped 0 bases, with 24 bases sitting between them. Germline V gene sequence: CDR1 KGHSH, CDR2 LQKENI. For the CDR3, the DNA is TGTGCCAGCTCACCGGGGGCAAGCCGTCCACAAACGTATAGCAATCAGCCCCAGCATTTT. It translates to CASSPGASRPQTYSNQPQHF.

This CDR3 reads CASSGQGLMETQYF. The CDR3 DNA reads TGCGCCAGCAGCGGACAGGGGTTAATGGAGACCCAGTACTTC. V usage is TRBV5-1 and J usage is TRBJ2-5, with TRBD1 matching over 9 bases. The CDR3 extends over 14 amino acids. Trimming at V came to 4 bases and at J to 5 bases, leaving 6 bases not matched to a gene. Germline CDR1 is SGHRS and CDR2 is YFSETQ.

The chain joins TRBV5-5 to TRBJ2-2; 8 positions agree with TRBD2. Losses at the gene ends were 1 base for V and 1 base for J; bases not matched to a gene: 3. CDR3 size: 16 residues. Germline loops: CDR1 SGHKS, CDR2 YYEKEE (reference sequence). CDR3 in DNA: TGTGCCAGCAGCTTGCTTAGCGGGAAGAACACCGGGGAGCTGTTTTTT. Protein product: CASSLLSGKNTGELFF.

This clonotype was picked up a small number of times. The junction departs from the called germline gene at one end, perhaps through a read error. The chain is built from TRBV7-7 and TRBJ2-3, with TRBD1 matching over 7 bases. CDR1 is SSHAT, CDR2 FNYEAQ, per germline (reference sequence). The CDR3 is 13 residues long. CDR3 DNA: TGTGCTAGCAGCCGAAGACAGGGAGATACGCAGTATTTT. It encodes CASSRRQGDTQYF. Full variable domain (rest looked up from reference TRBV7-7 and TRBJ2-3): GAGVSQSPRYKVTKRGQDVTLRCDPISSHATLYWYQQALGQGPEFLTYFNYEAQPDKSGLPSDRFSAERPEGSISTLTIQRTEQRDSAMYRCASSRRQGDTQYFGPGTRLTVL.

This clonotype was seen once. The chain carries TRBV7-9 and TRBJ2-7; no firm D call. V was clipped by 5 bases and J by 7 bases, with 9 bases between them. The germline V gene encodes CDR1 SEHNR and CDR2 FQNEAQ (reference sequence). This CDR3 region has 11 residues. CDR3 residues: CASSPLSEQYF. For the CDR3, the DNA is TGTGCCAGCAGCCCCCTAAGTGAGCAGTACTTC.